The TCR beta chain under discussion was sequenced for a study of blood T cells in healthy people across ages. As concerns this clonotype: Antigen unknown.

The CDR3 length is 16 residues. J was trimmed by 2 bases and V by 1 base; bases with no gene match: 6. Germline-derived CDR1 and CDR2 are SGHTA and FQGNSA. A second PCR, run for about 7 to 11 cycles, used a sample-barcoded 5' primer plus a J-beta primer mix. Per sample, CDR3-containing paired-end reads numbered at least 2.5 million. A single record per CDR3 protein comes from TCRdb applying MiXCR to the 5' RACE reads. The sample lists roughly 800,000 distinct CDR3 sequences; less than 70% were seen once. General study findings and limits: Nothing was known about donor CMV status, and this possibly confounded expanded clonotype changes.

Each donor was a healthy Caucasian individual from Russia, aged about 6 to 95. This chain joins TRBV7-2 and TRBJ2-7; 9 bases match TRBD2. Source material: blood. This TCR came from a man older than 75 in good health. The chain's CDR3 is CASSLVSSGIAYEQYF. The CDR3, as DNA: TGTGCCAGCAGCTTAGTTTCTAGCGGGATTGCCTACGAGCAGTACTTC.